One sample yielded the 21 T cell receptor beta chains listed below, sequenced in a study of cytomegalovirus exposure and HLA in healthy donors (dated by TCRdb to 2017 to 2019). The protocol used for the library was the immunoSEQ multiplex PCR assay. For the multiplex PCR, a mixture combining 60 forward primers for TCR Vbeta segments and 13 reverse primers for TCR Jbeta segments was used. This is the immuneACCESS table as TCRdb keeps it, with only in-frame sequences that have V and J called. A part of the clones is gone; compared with another copy, unresolved V genes explain less than half, and the rest is unexplained. For this sample there are around 220,000 clones; over 75% appear just once. Of the sample, 0.22% falls within the top ten clones. The source material was PBMCs. Receptors were obtained from a girl aged 2 to 9 in good health and CMV-seronegative.

The CDR3 region has the DNA TGTGCCAGCGGCCTTCGGGGAGGAGCCTACAATGAGCAGTTCTTC. Its protein is CASGLRGGAYNEQFF. The chain is built from TRBV7-9 and TRBJ2-1; a possible D gene is TRBD2 (6 bases). The V end lost 8 bases, the J end lost 2 bases, and 16 bases lay between the germline ends. Per germline, CDR1 SEHNR and CDR2 FQNEAQ (reference sequence). The CDR3 consists of 15 residues.

The V and J genes are TRBV5-1 and TRBJ1-2, with 7 bases lining up with TRBD1. Trimming cost V 2 bases and J 10 bases; bases outside gene matches: 14. The CDR3 covers 15 residues. The germline V gene has CDR1 SGHRS and CDR2 YFSETQ. The CDR3 bases are TGCGCCAGCAGCTTAGCCACCTTAGGGACAGTCGACTACACCTTC. Protein: CASSLATLGTVDYTF.

This clone was seen a handful of times. J is TRBJ1-4 and V is TRBV5-1, with 7 bases that match TRBD1. The length of the CDR3 is 17 residues. V lost 4 bases, J lost 1 base, and 10 bases stayed unmatched. CDR1 and CDR2 (germline): SGHRS, YFSETQ. CDR3 loop: CASSRTGLGLTNEKLFF. The CDR3 DNA reads as TGCGCCAGCAGCCGGACAGGTCTGGGTCTAACTAATGAAAAACTGTTTTTT. Full variable domain (missing parts from reference TRBV5-1 and TRBJ1-4): KAGVTQTPRYLIKTRGQQVTLSCSPISGHRSVSWYQQTPGQGLQFLFEYFSETQRNKGNFPGRFSGRQFSNSRSEMNVSTLELGDSALYLCASSRTGLGLTNEKLFFGSGTQLSVL.

The rearrangement joins TRBV5-1 to TRBJ1-1, with TRBD1 identical over 10 bases. The CDR3 loop spans 14 amino acids. Trimming removed 3 bases from V and 5 bases from J; junction bases left unmatched: 4. Germline assignment: CDR1 SGHRS and CDR2 YFSETQ. The chain's CDR3 is CASSWGQGQTEAFF. Here the CDR3 DNA reads TGCGCCAGCAGCTGGGGACAGGGGCAAACTGAAGCTTTCTTT.

This clone turned up a few times. V and J are TRBV28 and TRBJ2-7; 8 positions agree with TRBD2. CDR1 MDHEN and CDR2 SYDVKM come from the germline V gene. V shed 7 bases and J 5 bases; nucleotides not matched to a gene: 10. The CDR3 loop spans 14 amino acids. CDR3 loop: CASIGSGSFHEQYF. In DNA, the CDR3 is TGTGCCAGCATCGGAAGCGGGAGCTTCCACGAGCAGTACTTC.

The V gene is TRBV7-9, the J gene TRBJ2-5; a weak D match, TRBD2 (6 bases). The DNA end favors TRBJ2-7, so the J call may be wrong. The length of the CDR3 is 14 residues. CDR1 SEHNR and CDR2 FQNEAQ come from the germline V gene (reference sequence). CDR3: CASSFVGGAYEQYF. CDR3 nucleotide sequence: TGTGCCAGCAGCTTCGTGGGGGGAGCCTACGAGCAGTACTTC.

The V and J genes are TRBV5-1 and TRBJ1-6; 9 positions agree with TRBD1. V shed 0 bases and J 9 bases; nucleotides not matched to a gene: 7. The CDR3 is 16 residues long. Germline V gene data show CDR1 as SGHRS and CDR2 as YFSETQ. DNA for the CDR3: TGCGCCAGCAGCTTGGAAGCGGACAGGGGTGTTTCACCCCTCCACTTT. Encoded protein: CASSLEADRGVSPLHF.

This clone occurred once. V and J are TRBV6-6 and TRBJ2-3; possible D gene TRBD2, 5 bases. Per the germline V gene, CDR1 is MNHNY and CDR2 is SVGAGI (reference sequence). The CDR3 spans 16 residues. Trimming removed 8 bases from V and 2 bases from J, with 20 bases in between. This chain's CDR3 is CASRPSGSGYTDTQYF. For the CDR3, the DNA is TGTGCCAGCCGCCCGAGCGGATCAGGATACACAGATACGCAGTATTTT.

This chain links TRBV7-6 with TRBJ1-2; D is uncertain. The CDR3 extends over 14 amino acids. V dropped 3 bases and J dropped 2 bases, with 10 bases sitting between them. Germline values: CDR1 SGHVS, CDR2 FNYEAQ. In DNA form, the CDR3 reads TGTGCCAGCAGCTTCGGGAAGTTGAACTATGGCTACACCTTC. It specifies CASSFGKLNYGYTF.

The chain has TRBV27 and TRBJ2-1, with 7 bases fitting TRBD1. J was trimmed by 6 bases and V by 3 bases; bases with no gene match: 8. The CDR3 is made up of 15 amino acids. Per germline, CDR1 MNHEY and CDR2 SMNVEV (reference sequence). In nucleotides, the CDR3 is TGTGCCAGCAGTTTGAGAGGGGGCACTCCCAATGAGCAGTTCTTC. Translated: CASSLRGGTPNEQFF.

J is TRBJ2-7 and V is TRBV5-4, with D tentatively TRBD1 (6 bases). Trimming shortened V by 0 bases and J by 5 bases, and 15 bases separated the two germline ends. The CDR3 length is 15 residues. Germline V lookup: CDR1 SGHNT, CDR2 YYREEE (reference sequence). DNA of the CDR3: TGTGCCAGCAGCTTGGTACCTGGGGGCTTCGACGAGCAGTACTTC. As protein: CASSLVPGGFDEQYF.

The chain links TRBV6-1 to TRBJ2-7; TRBD2 matches 11 bases. The V gene's germline CDR1 is MNHNS and CDR2 SASEGT. With V trimmed by 7 bases and J by 0 bases, 5 bases remained unmatched. The CDR3 spans 15 residues. CDR3: CASNMGLAVSYEQYF. The CDR3 DNA reads TGTGCCAGCAATATGGGACTAGCGGTCTCCTACGAGCAGTACTTC.

The J gene is TRBJ1-1, the V gene TRBV18; tentative D call: TRBD1 (6 bases). The germline V and J ends were trimmed by 3 bases and 2 bases, with 13 bases remaining between them. The CDR3 length is 15 residues. Germline V gene data show CDR1 as KGHSH and CDR2 as LQKENI. The CDR3 region is CASSPRSGGNTEAFF. The CDR3 region has the DNA TGTGCCAGCTCACCGCGGTCGGGGGGCAACACTGAAGCTTTCTTT.

The chain couples TRBV7-8 to TRBJ2-3; perhaps TRBD2 as D (6 bases). CDR1 SGHVS and CDR2 FQNEAQ come from the germline V gene. The CDR3 loop spans 14 amino acids. The germline V and J ends were trimmed by 6 bases and 1 base, with 11 bases remaining between them. Here the CDR3 reads CASSLAKGTDTQYF. For the CDR3, the DNA is TGTGCCAGCAGTCTAGCGAAAGGCACAGATACGCAGTATTTT. The variable domain in full, completed from reference TRBV7-8 and TRBJ2-3, reads GAGVSQSPRYKVAKRGQDVALRCDPISGHVSLFWYQQALGQGPEFLTYFQNEAQLDKSGLPSDRFFAERPEGSVSTLKIQRTQQEDSAVYLCASSLAKGTDTQYFGPGTRLTVL.

For this clone: A junction end diverges from the germline sequence, so it may reflect a read error. The rearrangement links TRBV30 to TRBJ2-7; 8 bases agree with TRBD1. Germline V gene data show CDR1 as GTSNPN and CDR2 as SVGIG (reference sequence). CDR3 length: 15 amino acids. CDR3 in amino acids: CAWSAIQGASYEQHF. The CDR3 region has the DNA TGTGCCTGGAGTGCGATCCAGGGGGCCTCCTACGAGCAGCACTTC. Drawing the rest from reference TRBV30 and TRBJ2-7, the complete variable domain is SQTIHQWPATLVQPVGSPLSLECTVEGTSNPNLYWYRQAAGRGLQLLFYSVGIGQISSEVPQNLSASRPQDRQFILSSKKLLLSDSGFYLCAWSAIQGASYEQHFGPGTRLTVT.

The chain joins TRBV4-1 to TRBJ2-7; TRBD2 is a possible D gene (6 bases). CDR1 MGHRA and CDR2 YSYEKL come from the germline V gene. V lost 8 bases to trimming and J lost 2 bases, with 7 bases between them. The CDR3 loop spans 11 amino acids. DNA of the CDR3: TGCGCCAGCCGCGGGGCCTACGAGCAGTACTTC. It specifies CASRGAYEQYF.

This clone was detected only a few times. The rearrangement links TRBV4-1 to TRBJ2-7; possibly TRBD2 for D (6 bases). Between the trimmed V and J ends, which lost 3 bases and 5 bases, there was a span of 26 bases. Germline lookup yields CDR1 MGHRA and CDR2 YSYEKL. This CDR3 contains 18 residues. CDR3 DNA sequence: TGCGCCAGCAGCCACCATCCCACAGGTGGCGGGGTCGGTGACGAGCAGTACTTC. Protein: CASSHHPTGGGVGDEQYF.

This chain uses TRBV12-5 with TRBJ1-1; no reliable D call. This CDR3 has 14 residues. V lost 3 bases to trimming and J lost 6 bases, with 14 bases between them. The germline V gene encodes CDR1 LGHNT and CDR2 FRNRAP. As DNA, the CDR3 is TGTGCTAGTGGTTTTGGGGAGGGTTGGTCTGAAGCTTTCTTT. It encodes CASGFGEGWSEAFF.

This clone has only a few counts. This chain uses TRBV4-1 with TRBJ1-1; tentative D call: TRBD1 (6 bases). The CDR3 loop spans 14 amino acids. V lost 4 bases and J 4 bases, leaving 13 bases between the germline ends. Looked up from germline, CDR1 is MGHRA and CDR2 is YSYEKL. CDR3 DNA: TGCGCCAGCAGCCCCCCGGGACACCTCACTGAAGCTTTCTTT. Its protein is CASSPPGHLTEAFF.

The chain combines TRBV7-2 with TRBJ2-7, with 10 bases aligning to TRBD2. This CDR3 region has 14 residues. The ends lost 4 bases at V and 2 bases at J; junction bases unmatched: 2. Germline-derived CDR1 and CDR2 are SGHTA and FQGNSA. In nucleotides, the CDR3 is TGTGCCAGCAGCTCCCTAGCGGGAGCCTACGAGCAGTACTTC. It yields the protein CASSSLAGAYEQYF. The full variable domain, completed using reference TRBV7-2 and TRBJ2-7, is GAGVSQSPSNKVTEKGKDVELRCDPISGHTALYWYRQSLGQGLEFLIYFQGNSAPDKSGLPSDRFSAERTGGSVSTLTIQRTQQEDSAVYLCASSSLAGAYEQYFGPGTRLTVT.

This chain uses TRBV7-9 with TRBJ2-1; D might be TRBD2 (6 bases). Trimming shortened V by 1 base and J by 4 bases, and 14 bases separated the two germline ends. Germline CDR1 and CDR2: SEHNR and FQNEAQ (reference sequence). This CDR3 comprises 16 residues. The CDR3 loop is CASSLGSVSGYNEQFF. The DNA for the CDR3 is TGTGCCAGCAGCTTAGGGTCGGTTAGCGGATACAATGAGCAGTTCTTC.